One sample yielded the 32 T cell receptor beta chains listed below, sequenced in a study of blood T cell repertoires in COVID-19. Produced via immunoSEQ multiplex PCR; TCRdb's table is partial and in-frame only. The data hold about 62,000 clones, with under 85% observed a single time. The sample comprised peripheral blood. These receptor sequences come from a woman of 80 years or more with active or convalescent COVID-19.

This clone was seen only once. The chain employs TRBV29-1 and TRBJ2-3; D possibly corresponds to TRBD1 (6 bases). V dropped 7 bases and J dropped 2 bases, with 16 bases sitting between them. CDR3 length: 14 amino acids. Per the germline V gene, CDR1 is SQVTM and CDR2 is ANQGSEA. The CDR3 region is CSATGQTTTDTQYF. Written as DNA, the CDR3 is TGCAGCGCCACTGGACAGACAACCACAGATACGCAGTATTTT.

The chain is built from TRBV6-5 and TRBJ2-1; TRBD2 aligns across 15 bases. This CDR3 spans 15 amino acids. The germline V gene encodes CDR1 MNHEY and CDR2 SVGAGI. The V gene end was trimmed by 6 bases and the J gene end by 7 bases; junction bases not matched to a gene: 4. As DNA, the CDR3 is TGTGCCAGCAGGGCCGGGACTAGCGGGGGGAATGAGCAGTTCTTC. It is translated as CASRAGTSGGNEQFF.

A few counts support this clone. CDR3 in DNA: TGTGCCAGCAGCTTACAGGGGTTGGCCTACGAGCAGTACTTC. Protein: CASSLQGLAYEQYF. The chain joins TRBV7-6 to TRBJ2-7; the D gene is possibly TRBD1 (6 bases). Germline V gives CDR1 SGHVS, CDR2 FNYEAQ. The V gene lost 2 bases and the J gene lost 2 bases, with 10 bases spanning the gap. The CDR3 runs 14 residues.

The CDR3 region is CASSPREGGGTEAFF. CDR3 nucleotides: TGTGCCAGCAGTCCCCGGGAGGGGGGCGGTACTGAAGCTTTCTTT. The rearrangement uses TRBV6-5 and TRBJ1-1; D possibly corresponds to TRBD1 (6 bases). V lost 5 bases to trimming and J lost 5 bases, with 18 bases between them. CDR3 length equals 15 residues. Germline CDR1 reads MNHEY; CDR2 reads SVGAGI.

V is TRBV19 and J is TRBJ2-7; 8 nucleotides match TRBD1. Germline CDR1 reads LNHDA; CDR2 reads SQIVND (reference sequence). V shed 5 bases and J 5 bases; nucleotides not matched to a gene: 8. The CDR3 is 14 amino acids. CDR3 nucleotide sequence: TGTGCCAGTAGTCCCGGACAGGGTAGGGACGAGCAGTACTTC. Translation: CASSPGQGRDEQYF.

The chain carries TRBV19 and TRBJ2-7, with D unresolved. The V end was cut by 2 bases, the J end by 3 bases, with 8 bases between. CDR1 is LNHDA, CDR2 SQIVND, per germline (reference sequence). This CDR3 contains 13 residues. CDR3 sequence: CASSIQQYYEQYF. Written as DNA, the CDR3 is TGTGCCAGTAGTATACAACAGTACTACGAGCAGTACTTC.

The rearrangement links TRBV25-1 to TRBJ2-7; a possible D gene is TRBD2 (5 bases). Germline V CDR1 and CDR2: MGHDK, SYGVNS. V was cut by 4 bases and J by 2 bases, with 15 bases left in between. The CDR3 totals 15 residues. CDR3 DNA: TGTGCCAGCAGTGCCACCTCGGGGTCCACCTACGAGCAGTACTTC. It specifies CASSATSGSTYEQYF.

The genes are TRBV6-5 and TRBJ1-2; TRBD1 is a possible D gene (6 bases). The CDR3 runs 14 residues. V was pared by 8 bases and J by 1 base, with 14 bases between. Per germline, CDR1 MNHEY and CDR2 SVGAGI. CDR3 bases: TGTGCCAGCGGGCCAGGGGACAATAACTATGGCTACACCTTC. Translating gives CASGPGDNNYGYTF.

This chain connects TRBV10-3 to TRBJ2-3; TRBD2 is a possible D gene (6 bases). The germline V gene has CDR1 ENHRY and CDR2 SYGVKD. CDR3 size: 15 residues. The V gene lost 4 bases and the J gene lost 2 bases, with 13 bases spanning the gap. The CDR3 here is CAISGRGLNTDTQYF. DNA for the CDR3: TGTGCCATCAGTGGGAGGGGACTTAACACAGATACGCAGTATTTT.

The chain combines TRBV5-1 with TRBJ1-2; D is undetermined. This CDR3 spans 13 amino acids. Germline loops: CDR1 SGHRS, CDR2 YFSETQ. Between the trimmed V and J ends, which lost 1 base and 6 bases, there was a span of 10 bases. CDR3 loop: CASSLSGLDGYTF. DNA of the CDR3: TGCGCCAGCAGCTTGTCAGGATTGGATGGCTACACCTTC.

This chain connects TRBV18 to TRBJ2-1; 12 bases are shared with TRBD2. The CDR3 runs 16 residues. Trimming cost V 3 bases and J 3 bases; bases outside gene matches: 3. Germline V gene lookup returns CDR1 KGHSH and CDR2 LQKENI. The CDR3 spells CASSPTSGGDYNEQFF. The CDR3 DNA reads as TGTGCCAGCTCACCGACTAGCGGGGGAGACTACAATGAGCAGTTCTTC.

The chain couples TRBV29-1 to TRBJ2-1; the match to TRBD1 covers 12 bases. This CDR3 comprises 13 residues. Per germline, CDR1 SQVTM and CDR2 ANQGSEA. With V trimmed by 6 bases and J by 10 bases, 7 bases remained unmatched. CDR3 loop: CSVRGTGGGEQFF. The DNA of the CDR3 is TGCAGCGTCAGAGGGACAGGGGGCGGCGAGCAGTTCTTC.

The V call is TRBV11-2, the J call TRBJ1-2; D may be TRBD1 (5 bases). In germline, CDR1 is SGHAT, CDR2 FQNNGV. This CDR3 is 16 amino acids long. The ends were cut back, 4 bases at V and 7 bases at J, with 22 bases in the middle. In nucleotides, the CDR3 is TGTGCCAGCAGCTCAACACGCAGTATTGGGGCAAGTGGCTACACCTTC. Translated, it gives CASSSTRSIGASGYTF.

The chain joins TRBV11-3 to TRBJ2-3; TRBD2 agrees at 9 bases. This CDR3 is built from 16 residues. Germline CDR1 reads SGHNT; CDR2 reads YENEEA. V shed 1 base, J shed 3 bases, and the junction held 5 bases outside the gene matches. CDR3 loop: CASSLGASGETDTQYF. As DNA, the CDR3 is TGTGCCAGCAGCTTAGGTGCTAGCGGGGAGACAGATACGCAGTATTTT.

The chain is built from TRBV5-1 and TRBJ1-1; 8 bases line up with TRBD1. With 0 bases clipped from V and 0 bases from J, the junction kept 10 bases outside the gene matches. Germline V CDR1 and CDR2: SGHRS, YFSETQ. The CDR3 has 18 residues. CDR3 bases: TGCGCCAGCAGCTTGGGGCTCACAGGGGGTAGGATGAACACTGAAGCTTTCTTT. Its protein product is CASSLGLTGGRMNTEAFF.

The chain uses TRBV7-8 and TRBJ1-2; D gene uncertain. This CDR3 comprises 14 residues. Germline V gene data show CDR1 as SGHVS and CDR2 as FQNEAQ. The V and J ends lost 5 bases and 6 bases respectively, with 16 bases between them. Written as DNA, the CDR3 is TGTGCCAGCAGCCTAAGGACCGCGAGGGATGGCTACACCTTC. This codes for CASSLRTARDGYTF.

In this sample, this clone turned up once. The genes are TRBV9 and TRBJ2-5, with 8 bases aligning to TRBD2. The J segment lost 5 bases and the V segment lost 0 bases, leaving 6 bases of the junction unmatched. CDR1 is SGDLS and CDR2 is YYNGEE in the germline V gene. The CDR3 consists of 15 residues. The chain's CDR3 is CASSVDAGGWETQYF. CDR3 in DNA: TGTGCCAGCAGCGTAGACGCGGGGGGCTGGGAGACCCAGTACTTC.

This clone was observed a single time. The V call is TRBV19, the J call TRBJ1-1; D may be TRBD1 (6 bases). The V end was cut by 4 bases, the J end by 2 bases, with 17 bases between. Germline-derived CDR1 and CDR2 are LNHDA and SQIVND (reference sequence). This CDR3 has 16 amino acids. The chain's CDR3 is CASSTQPGHSNTEAFF. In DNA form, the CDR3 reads TGTGCCAGTAGTACCCAACCGGGACACTCAAACACTGAAGCTTTCTTT.

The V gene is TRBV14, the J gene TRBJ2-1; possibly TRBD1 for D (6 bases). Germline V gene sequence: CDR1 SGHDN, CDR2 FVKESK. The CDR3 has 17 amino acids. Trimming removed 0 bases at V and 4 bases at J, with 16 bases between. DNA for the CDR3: TGTGCCAGCAGCCAAGAGGTTTCCACTCAGGGGTACAATGAGCAGTTCTTC. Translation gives CASSQEVSTQGYNEQFF.

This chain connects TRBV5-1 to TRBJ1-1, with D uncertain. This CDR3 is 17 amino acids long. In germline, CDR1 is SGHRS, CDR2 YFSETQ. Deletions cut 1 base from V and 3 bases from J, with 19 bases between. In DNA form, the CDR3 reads TGCGCCAGCAGCTTGCGAGGGATCGGAGTGGAAGACACTGAAGCTTTCTTT. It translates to CASSLRGIGVEDTEAFF.

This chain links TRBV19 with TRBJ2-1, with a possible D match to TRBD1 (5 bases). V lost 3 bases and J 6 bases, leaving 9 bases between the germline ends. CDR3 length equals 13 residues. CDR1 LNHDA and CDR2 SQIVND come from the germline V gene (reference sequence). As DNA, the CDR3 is TGTGCCAGTAGTATGGGCAGGGTCAATGAGCAGTTCTTC. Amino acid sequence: CASSMGRVNEQFF.

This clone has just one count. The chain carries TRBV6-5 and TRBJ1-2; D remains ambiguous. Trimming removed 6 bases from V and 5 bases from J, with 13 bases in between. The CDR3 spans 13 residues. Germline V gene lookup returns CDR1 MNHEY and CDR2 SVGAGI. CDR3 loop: CASSPQLLYGYTF. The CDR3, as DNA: TGTGCCAGCAGCCCCCAACTCCTTTATGGCTACACCTTC.

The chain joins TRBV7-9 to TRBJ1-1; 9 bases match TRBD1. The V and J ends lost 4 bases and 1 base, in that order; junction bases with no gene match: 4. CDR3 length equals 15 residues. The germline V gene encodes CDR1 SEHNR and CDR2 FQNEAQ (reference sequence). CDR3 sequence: CASSSRTGANTEAFF. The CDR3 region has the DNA TGTGCCAGCAGCTCCCGGACAGGGGCGAACACTGAAGCTTTCTTT.

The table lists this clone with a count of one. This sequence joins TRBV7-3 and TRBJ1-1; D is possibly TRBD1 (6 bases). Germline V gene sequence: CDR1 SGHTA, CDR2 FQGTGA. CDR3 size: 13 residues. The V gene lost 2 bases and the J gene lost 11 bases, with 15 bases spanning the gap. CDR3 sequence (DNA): TGTGCCAGCAGCTTACCAGGACAGTTACTTGCTTTCTTT. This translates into CASSLPGQLLAFF.

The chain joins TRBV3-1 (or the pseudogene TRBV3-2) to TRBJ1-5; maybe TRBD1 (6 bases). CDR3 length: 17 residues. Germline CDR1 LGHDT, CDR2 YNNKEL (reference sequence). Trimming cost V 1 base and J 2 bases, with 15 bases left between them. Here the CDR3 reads CASSQGYRASGNQPQHF. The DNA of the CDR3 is TGTGCCAGCAGCCAAGGTTACAGGGCTTCTGGCAATCAGCCCCAGCATTTT.

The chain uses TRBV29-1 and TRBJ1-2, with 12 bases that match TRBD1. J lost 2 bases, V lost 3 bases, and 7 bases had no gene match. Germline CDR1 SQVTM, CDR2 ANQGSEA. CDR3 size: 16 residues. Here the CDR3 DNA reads TGCAGCGTTGAGAAGGGACAGGGGGCGATGAACTATGGCTACACCTTC. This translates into CSVEKGQGAMNYGYTF.

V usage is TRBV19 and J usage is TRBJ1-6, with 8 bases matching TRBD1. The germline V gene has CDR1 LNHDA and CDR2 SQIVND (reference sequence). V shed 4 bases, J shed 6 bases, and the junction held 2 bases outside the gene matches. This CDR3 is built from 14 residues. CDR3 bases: TGTGCCAGTAGTACCACAGGGGGTAATTCACCCCTCCACTTT. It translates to CASSTTGGNSPLHF.

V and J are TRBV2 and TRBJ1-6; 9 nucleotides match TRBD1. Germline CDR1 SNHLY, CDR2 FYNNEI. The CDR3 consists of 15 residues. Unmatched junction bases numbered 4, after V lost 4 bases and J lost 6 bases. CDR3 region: CASSGMDRGNSPLHF. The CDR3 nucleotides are TGTGCCAGCAGTGGTATGGACAGGGGTAATTCACCCCTCCACTTT. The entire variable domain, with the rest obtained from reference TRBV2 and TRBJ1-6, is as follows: EPEVTQTPSHQVTQMGQEVILRCVPISNHLYFYWYRQILGQKVEFLVSFYNNEISEKSEIFDDQFSVERPDGSNFTLKIRSTKLEDSAMYFCASSGMDRGNSPLHFGNGTRLTVT.

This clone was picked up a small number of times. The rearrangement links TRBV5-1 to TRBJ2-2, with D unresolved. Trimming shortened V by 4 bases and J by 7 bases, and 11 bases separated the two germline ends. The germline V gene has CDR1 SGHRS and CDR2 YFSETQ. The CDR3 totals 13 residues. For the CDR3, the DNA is TGCGCCAGCAGCCCCGAGTCTGGCGGGGAGCTGTTTTTT. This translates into CASSPESGGELFF.

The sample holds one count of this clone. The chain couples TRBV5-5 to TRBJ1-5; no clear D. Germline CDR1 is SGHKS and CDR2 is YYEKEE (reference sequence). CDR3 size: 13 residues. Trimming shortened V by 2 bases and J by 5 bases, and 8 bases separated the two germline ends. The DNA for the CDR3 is TGTGCCAGCAGCTTATCGGCGGATCAGCCCCAGCATTTT. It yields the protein CASSLSADQPQHF. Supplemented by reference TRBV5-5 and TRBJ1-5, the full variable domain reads DAGVTQSPTHLIKTRGQQVTLRCSPISGHKSVSWYQQVLGQGPQFIFQYYEKEERGRGNFPDRFSARQFPNYSSELNVNALLLGDSALYLCASSLSADQPQHFGDGTRLSIL.

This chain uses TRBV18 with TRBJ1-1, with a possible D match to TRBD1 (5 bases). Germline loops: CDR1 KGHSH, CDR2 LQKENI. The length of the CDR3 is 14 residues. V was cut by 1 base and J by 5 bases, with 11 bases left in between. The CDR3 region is CASSPRIGGTEAFF. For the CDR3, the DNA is TGTGCCAGCTCACCACGGATCGGGGGAACTGAAGCTTTCTTT.

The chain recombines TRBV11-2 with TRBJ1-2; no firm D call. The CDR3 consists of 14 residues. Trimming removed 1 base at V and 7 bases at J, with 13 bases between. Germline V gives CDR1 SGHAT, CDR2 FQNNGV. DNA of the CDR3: TGTGCCAGCAGCTTAGTCAGAGGGTTTAGTGGCTACACCTTC. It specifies CASSLVRGFSGYTF.